This TCR beta chain emerged from a study of blood T cell repertoires in COVID-19 (dated by TCRdb to the early 2020s). About the study as a whole: The collaborator samples originated in the United States, Italy and Spain and spanned the acute and convalescent phases of COVID-19. The material from the prospective study consisted of cDNA or gDNA derived from T cells, B-cell-depleted T cells, or PBMCs. Subjects who had been exposed to COVID-19, were actively infected with it, or had recovered from it provided the deeply sampled blood TCRbeta repertoires that made up the dataset. The repertoires were released in a freely available public database meant as a resource for research on the immune response to SARS-CoV-2. The samples were drawn from two sources: the first 160 participants of the ongoing ImmuneRACE study, and 1,254 subjects contributed by 6 global collaborators. The sample metadata nearly always contained a de-identified subject ID, COVID-19 status, age in years and sex. Where available, HLA class I and class II types were taken from metadata supplied by the sample provider and were not determined by assay-based typing.

General study outcomes and caveats: The quantity of clinical and demographic metadata differed by source and by participant and was supplied without curation.

TCRbeta CDR3 regions were amplified from genomic DNA by means of the immunoSEQ Assay, a bias-controlled multiplex PCR. Per the authors' processing: Nucleated cell counts per sample were estimated from amplification of reference gene primers within the assay. Sequence reads were collapsed and filtered to measure the absolute abundance of every unique TCRbeta CDR3 rearrangement. For each sample, productive Simpson clonality was calculated as the square root of Simpson's diversity index over productive rearrangements. TCRdb retrieved this table from immuneACCESS and kept in-frame rearrangements only. Not all clones are present; in checked studies, unresolved V genes account for under half, and no reason is known for the remainder. The DNA gave D and trimming, while V, J and clone size come from that table. This sample has about 230,000 clones in its table, and 65% to 90% of those were observed once. 9.5% to 13% of the sample comes from the top ten.

Concerning this clone: The clone's antigen remains unknown. No clone much larger than this one lies a single base away; base qualities are absent.

The CDR3 measures 13 amino acids from cysteine to phenylalanine. The sequence is cut down to CDR3 DNA, 39 bases in frame from base 1. At the junction V is shortened by 6 bases and J by 2 bases, with 11 bases in between. The germline V gene gives CDR1 as MNHEY and CDR2 as SVGAGI. One collaborating source in Seattle enrolled patients during active infection and followed them longitudinally through the course of disease. Each collaborating institution followed its own protocols to collect whole blood in K2EDTA tubes. Collaborator samples were shipped for TCRbeta analysis as frozen whole blood, isolated PBMCs, or DNA extracted from either sample type.

The V gene is TRBV6-5 and the J gene is TRBJ2-7; the D segment could be TRBD2, given 6 matching bases. This receptor was taken from a man aged 50 to 60 with COVID-19, enrolled during active disease. Sequencing was done on a sample of peripheral blood. The sequenced DNA: TGTGCCAGCAGCTTTAGCGGCACCTACGAGCAGTACTTC. It translates as CASSFSGTYEQYF.